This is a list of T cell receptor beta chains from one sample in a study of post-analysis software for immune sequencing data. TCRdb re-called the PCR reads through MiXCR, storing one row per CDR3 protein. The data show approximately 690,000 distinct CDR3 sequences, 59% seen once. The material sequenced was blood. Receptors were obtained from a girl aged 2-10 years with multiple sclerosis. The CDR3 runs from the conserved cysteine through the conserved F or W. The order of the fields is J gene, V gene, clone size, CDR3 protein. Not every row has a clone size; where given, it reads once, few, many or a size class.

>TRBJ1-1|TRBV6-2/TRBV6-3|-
CASSLHQTGTGAAFF
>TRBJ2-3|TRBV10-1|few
CASSDLAGGSTDTQYF
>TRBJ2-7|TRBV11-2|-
CASSLGTSSHEQYF
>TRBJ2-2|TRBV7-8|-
CASSPWSNTGELFF
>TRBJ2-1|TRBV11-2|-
CASSLDGSGEQFF
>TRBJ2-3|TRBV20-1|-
CSARKQGIRADTQYF
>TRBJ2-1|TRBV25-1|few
CASSEYSGGGEQFF
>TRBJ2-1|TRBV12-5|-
CASGLGQPVYNEQFF
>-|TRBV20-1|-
CSARSASGRKRETQYF
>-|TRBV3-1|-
CASSHRTGTYEQYF
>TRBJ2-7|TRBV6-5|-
CASSYLSSGTRSYEQYF
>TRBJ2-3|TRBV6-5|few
CASSYTHPGLATMSTDTQYF
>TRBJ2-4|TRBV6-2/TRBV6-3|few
CASSYSSRLNIQYF
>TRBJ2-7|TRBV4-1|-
CASSQSFREAGGEQYF
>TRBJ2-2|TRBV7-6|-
CASSSYDRGDTGELFF
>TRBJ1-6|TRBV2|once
CATTRGGIESPLHF
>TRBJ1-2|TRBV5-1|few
CASSPGTVYGYTF
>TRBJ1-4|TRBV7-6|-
CASSFSPAANEKLFF
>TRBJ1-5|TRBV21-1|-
CASSKDRQGAQDQPQHF
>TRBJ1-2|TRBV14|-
CASSQDGGYYGYTF
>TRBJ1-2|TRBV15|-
CATSRDLAGTGGRDGYTF
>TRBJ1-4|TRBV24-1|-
CATSDSNTGGDEKLFF
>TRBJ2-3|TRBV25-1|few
CASSESGTITDTQYF
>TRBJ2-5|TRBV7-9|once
CANSFYRETQYF
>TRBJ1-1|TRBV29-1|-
CSVLEASLSTEAFF
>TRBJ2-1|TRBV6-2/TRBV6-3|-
CASSYWQEEQFF
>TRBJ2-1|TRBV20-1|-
CSAKTRETEQFF
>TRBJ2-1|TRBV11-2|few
CASSLDGWTSHEQFF
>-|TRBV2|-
CASTPGGLSDKNIQYF
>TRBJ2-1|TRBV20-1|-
CSARRGTSYNEQFF
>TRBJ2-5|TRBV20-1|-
CSARGFGTSGPPPRQETQYF
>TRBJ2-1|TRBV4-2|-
CASSQGSQGSNEQFF
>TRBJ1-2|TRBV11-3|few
CASSLEIVGQQNYGYTF
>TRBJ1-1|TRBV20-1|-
CSALIGGPGTEAFF
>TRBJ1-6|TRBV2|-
CASSEPQGSPLHF
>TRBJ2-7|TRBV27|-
CASSTTGLHEQYF
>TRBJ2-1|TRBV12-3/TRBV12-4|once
CASSLLELGKQFF
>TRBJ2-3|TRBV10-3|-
CAISFQGGDITDTQYF
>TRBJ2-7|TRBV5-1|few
CASSFSGRTYEQYF
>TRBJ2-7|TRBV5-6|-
CASSHRDRGYGQYF
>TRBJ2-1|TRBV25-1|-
CASALTSGRLPYNEQFF
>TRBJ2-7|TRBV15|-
CATSFLASNYEQYF
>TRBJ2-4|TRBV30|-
CAWSVLANIQYF
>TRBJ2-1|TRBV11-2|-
CANARLAGTNEQFF
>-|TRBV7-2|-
CASSLAGGQGAKTQYF
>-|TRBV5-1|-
CASSLSDYSYYKQYF
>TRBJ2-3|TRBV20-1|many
CSAREASTDTQYF